This T cell receptor (beta chain) derives from a study of T cell repertoires in cytomegalovirus infection. Per germline, CDR1 SGHVS and CDR2 FNYEAQ. The CDR3 length is 15 residues. Trimming pared 4 bases from V and 2 bases from J, leaving 13 bases between. This clonotype was observed many times. MiXCR was run by TCRdb on the reads, yielding one entry per CDR3 protein. The sample consists of 250,000 to 300,000 distinct CDR3 sequences, over 15% of them appearing once. The chain employs TRBV7-6 and TRBJ2-3; D may be TRBD1 or TRBD2 (5 bases each). Input material: CD8+ T cells from PBMCs. The receptor's source is a human donor in good health (CMV status not recorded). Some clones in this sample may be carry-over from other donors' samples. The CDR3, as DNA: TGTGCCAGCAGCTCTACCGGGGCCCACACAGATACGCAGTATTTT. It encodes CASSSTGAHTDTQYF.